The 24 T cell receptor beta chains in this list originate from one sample, sequenced in a study of OX40 agonist ivuxolimab in advanced cancers. The method was immunoSEQ multiplex PCR; TCRdb's version includes in-frame clones alone and lacks a portion of them. Among 65,000 to 75,000 clones listed, approximately 90% were seen once. The sample consisted of CD4+ or CD8+ T cells sorted from blood, taken in a trial of the OX40 agonist ivuxolimab. The receptors were sampled from an adult with an advanced solid tumor such as melanoma, head and neck, liver or kidney cancer.

CDR3 protein: CATSRTTGNHEQYF. The CDR3 nucleotides are TGTGCCACCAGCAGAACTACAGGGAACCACGAGCAGTACTTC. The rearrangement links TRBV15 to TRBJ2-7; D is perhaps TRBD1 (6 bases). Germline V CDR1 and CDR2: LNHNV, YYDKDF (reference sequence). V was clipped by 2 bases and J by 5 bases, with 13 bases between them. The CDR3 covers 14 residues. The full variable domain, with the rest looked up from reference TRBV15 and TRBJ2-7, is DAMVIQNPRYQVTQFGKPVTLSCSQTLNHNVMYWYQQKSSQAPKLLFHYYDKDFNNEADTPDNFQSRRPNTSFCFLDIRSPGLGDTAMYLCATSRTTGNHEQYFGPGTRLTVT.

The V gene is TRBV5-1, the J gene TRBJ2-1; D is tentatively TRBD1 or TRBD2 (5 bases each). V was cut by 6 bases and J by 7 bases, with 11 bases left in between. This CDR3 has 12 amino acids. Germline CDR1 is SGHRS and CDR2 is YFSETQ. CDR3 residues: CASNGEGNEQFF. The CDR3 DNA reads as TGCGCCAGCAACGGAGAGGGGAATGAGCAGTTCTTC.

The genes are TRBV18 and TRBJ1-3, with D hard to call. Germline assignment: CDR1 KGHSH and CDR2 LQKENI. The CDR3 has 16 residues. Trimming left V 3 bases short and J 0 bases short, with 12 bases between. The CDR3 nucleotides read TGTGCCAGCTCACCTTCCCCCCCTGACTCTGGAAACACCATATATTTT. Its protein is CASSPSPPDSGNTIYF.

V gene TRBV19 combines with J gene TRBJ2-5; 9 bases are a match to TRBD1. The CDR3 covers 14 residues. After removal of 6 bases from V and 2 bases from J, the junction contained 4 bases not matched to a gene. Germline V lookup: CDR1 LNHDA, CDR2 SQIVND (reference sequence). Here the CDR3 reads CASRDRGLQETQYF. The CDR3 DNA sequence: TGTGCCAGTAGGGACAGGGGTCTACAAGAGACCCAGTACTTC. Full variable domain (outside the CDR3, taken from reference TRBV19 and TRBJ2-5): DGGITQSPKYLFRKEGQNVTLSCEQNLNHDAMYWYRQDPGQGLRLIYYSQIVNDFQKGDIAEGYSVSREKKESFPLTVTSAQKNPTAFYLCASRDRGLQETQYFGPGTRLLVL.

V is TRBV5-1 and J is TRBJ2-1; no clear D gene. The CDR3 covers 12 residues. The germline CDR1 and CDR2 sequences are SGHRS and YFSETQ. The V end lost 0 bases, the J end lost 12 bases, and 10 bases lay between the germline ends. The DNA for the CDR3 is TGCGCCAGCAGCTTGGCGGGCGAGGTGCAGTTCTTC. Protein product: CASSLAGEVQFF.

DNA of the CDR3: TGCGCCAGCGGTTCGACCCAGTCCTACAATGAGCAGTTCTTC. It codes for CASGSTQSYNEQFF. V gene TRBV5-1 combines with J gene TRBJ2-1; D call uncertain. Trimming took off 7 bases at V and 1 base at J, with 12 bases between the two ends. CDR1 is SGHRS, CDR2 YFSETQ, per germline. CDR3 length: 14 amino acids.

The V call is TRBV18, the J call TRBJ2-1; possibly TRBD1 or TRBD2 for D (6 bases each). Trimming pared 1 base from V and 4 bases from J, leaving 11 bases between. The germline CDR1 and CDR2 sequences are KGHSH and LQKENI. The CDR3 has 15 amino acids. The chain's CDR3 is CASSPQGGTYNEQFF. CDR3 sequence (DNA): TGTGCCAGCTCACCACAGGGCGGGACATACAATGAGCAGTTCTTC.

The V and J genes are TRBV7-6 and TRBJ2-1; D remains ambiguous. The V and J ends lost 5 bases and 5 bases respectively, with 10 bases between them. CDR3 length equals 13 residues. Looked up from germline, CDR1 is SGHVS and CDR2 is FNYEAQ. Here the CDR3 DNA reads TGTGCCAGCAGCCCCACCGCACACAATGAGCAGTTCTTC. Amino acids: CASSPTAHNEQFF.

This clone was counted a single time. The chain is built from TRBV2 and TRBJ2-3; 7 bases fit TRBD2. From germline, CDR1 is SNHLY and CDR2 FYNNEI. Unmatched junction bases numbered 6, after V lost 0 bases and J lost 6 bases. This CDR3 region has 15 residues. The DNA for the CDR3 is TGTGCCAGCAGTGAAGCGGGAGGGCCATGGGATACGCAGTATTTT. Amino acid sequence: CASSEAGGPWDTQYF.

The CDR3 DNA follows: TGTGCCAGCAGCTTGGTGCGGAGGGCGGTCCGTGGCTACACCTTC. It codes for CASSLVRRAVRGYTF. V is TRBV5-6 and J is TRBJ1-2; D gene unclear. Germline V CDR1 and CDR2: SGHDT, YYEEEE. V lost 0 bases, J lost 7 bases, and 16 bases lay in between. The CDR3 has 15 amino acids.

This clone was seen only once. V gene TRBV30 combines with J gene TRBJ2-1; D unclear. CDR1 and CDR2 from the germline V gene are GTSNPN and SVGIG (reference sequence). The CDR3 covers 12 residues. V lost 0 bases and J 8 bases, leaving 8 bases between the germline ends. The chain's CDR3 is CAWSVGSYEQFF. CDR3 coding DNA: TGTGCCTGGAGTGTTGGAAGTTATGAGCAGTTCTTC.

V and J are TRBV2 and TRBJ2-5; the D gene is possibly TRBD2 (6 bases). The V and J ends lost 9 bases and 6 bases respectively, with 23 bases between them. The germline V gene has CDR1 SNHLY and CDR2 FYNNEI. The CDR3 has 15 amino acids. The CDR3 loop reads CASSRAGGREQTQYF. CDR3 in DNA: TGTGCCAGTAGCCGGGCCGGGGGACGGGAGCAGACCCAGTACTTC.

This chain connects TRBV20-1 to TRBJ1-2; D gene uncertain. V lost 3 bases and J lost 8, with 10 bases in between. CDR3 length: 11 amino acids. Germline V gives CDR1 DFQATT, CDR2 SNEGSKA (reference sequence). This chain's CDR3 is CSARTFRGYTF. CDR3 nucleotides: TGCAGTGCTAGGACATTCCGCGGCTACACCTTC.

This clone has more than one count but fewer than ten. The rearrangement uses TRBV6-1 and TRBJ2-1, with 12 bases that match TRBD2. V shed 6 bases, J shed 9 bases, and the junction held 6 bases outside the gene matches. The CDR3 sequence is 14 residues long. Germline lookup yields CDR1 MNHNS and CDR2 SASEGT. As DNA, the CDR3 is TGTGCCAGCAGGCCTAGCGGGAGGGGTGGTGAGCAGTTCTTC. It yields the protein CASRPSGRGGEQFF.

The chain recombines TRBV6-1 with TRBJ2-7, with 9 positions matching TRBD2. This CDR3 spans 14 amino acids. The V gene end was trimmed by 6 bases and the J gene end by 5 bases; junction bases not matched to a gene: 8. Looked up from germline, CDR1 is MNHNS and CDR2 is SASEGT. The CDR3 spells CASSAGGALNEQYF. Here the CDR3 DNA reads TGTGCCAGCAGCGCGGGGGGGGCCTTGAACGAGCAGTACTTC.

This rearrangement joins TRBV19 to TRBJ1-1; a possible D gene is TRBD1 (5 bases). Between the trimmed V and J ends, which lost 5 bases and 4 bases, there was a span of 14 bases. In germline, CDR1 is LNHDA, CDR2 SQIVND (reference sequence). The CDR3 is 14 amino acids. DNA for the CDR3: TGTGCCAGTAGTGTTTTTACGAGGGGCACTGAAGCTTTCTTT. Translation: CASSVFTRGTEAFF.

This chain links TRBV7-2 with TRBJ1-6; tentative D call: TRBD1 (6 bases). There are 13 residues in the CDR3. CDR1 SGHTA and CDR2 FQGNSA come from the germline V gene. Trimming pared 5 bases from V and 7 bases from J, leaving 9 bases between. The CDR3, as DNA: TGTGCCAGCAGCCAGGGGAGGAATTCACCCCTCCACTTT. It specifies CASSQGRNSPLHF.

The chain combines TRBV5-1 with TRBJ1-1; no firm D call. Trimming removed 0 bases at V and 0 bases at J, with 3 bases between. Germline CDR1 SGHRS, CDR2 YFSETQ. This CDR3 is 13 amino acids long. The CDR3 DNA sequence: TGCGCCAGCAGCTTGGGTCTGAACACTGAAGCTTTCTTT. Its protein is CASSLGLNTEAFF.

The rearrangement joins TRBV4-3 to TRBJ1-3, with 7 bases lining up with TRBD1. Germline lookup yields CDR1 LGHNA and CDR2 YSLEER. There are 18 residues in the CDR3. The V gene end was trimmed by 4 bases and the J gene end by 4 bases; junction bases not matched to a gene: 16. The DNA of the CDR3 is TGCGCCAGCAGCCTCTCAGCGATAGACAGGGCGTCGGGAAACACCATATATTTT. This sequence encodes CASSLSAIDRASGNTIYF.

This chain links TRBV11-3 with TRBJ2-7; TRBD1 might be the D (5 bases). Trimming removed 3 bases from V and 5 bases from J, with 11 bases in between. Germline CDR1 and CDR2: SGHNT and YENEEA. This CDR3 comprises 13 residues. As DNA, the CDR3 is TGTGCCAGCAGCTTTTGGGGCGGCCACGAGCAGTACTTC. Protein: CASSFWGGHEQYF.

The chain recombines TRBV7-8 with TRBJ1-5; D remains unclear. The CDR3 spans 14 residues. V was shortened by 5 bases and J by 0 bases, with 8 bases between the two germline ends. CDR1 is SGHVS and CDR2 is FQNEAQ in the germline V gene. Here the CDR3 reads CASSNPDSNQPQHF. The CDR3 DNA reads TGTGCCAGCAGCAACCCGGATAGCAATCAGCCCCAGCATTTT.

For this clone: Other nucleotide sequences from this sample produce the same CDR3. This sequence joins TRBV18 and TRBJ1-5; no definite D call. CDR1 is KGHSH, CDR2 LQKENI, per germline. This CDR3 spans 13 amino acids. Trimming cost V 5 bases and J 0 bases, with 5 bases left between them. The DNA for the CDR3 is TGTGCCAGCTCAAGAGATAGCAATCAGCCCCAGCATTTT. It specifies CASSRDSNQPQHF.

The chain carries TRBV10-1 and TRBJ2-5; D is unclear. There are 13 residues in the CDR3. Trimming cost V 4 bases and J 2 bases, with 8 bases left between them. The germline CDR1 and CDR2 sequences are WNHNN and SYGVQD (reference sequence). CDR3 bases: TGCGCCAGCAGTGTGGGGATACAAGAGACCCAGTACTTC. The encoded protein is CASSVGIQETQYF.

This clone was observed a single time. The CDR3 here is CSVEGQSYEQYF. In nucleotides, the CDR3 is TGCAGCGTTGAGGGGCAGAGCTACGAGCAGTACTTC. The chain is built from TRBV29-1 and TRBJ2-7, with a tentative D call TRBD1 (5 bases). CDR1 and CDR2 from the germline V gene are SQVTM and ANQGSEA. The CDR3 is 12 amino acids. V was cut by 3 bases and J by 3 bases, with 9 bases left in between.